Below, 13 T cell receptor beta chains from the same sample are listed, as sequenced in a study of cytomegalovirus exposure and HLA in healthy donors (dated by TCRdb to 2016 to 2017). To prepare the library, the immunoSEQ multiplex PCR assay was applied. The multiplex PCR relied on a mix of 60 forward primers for TCR Vbeta segments and 13 reverse primers for TCR Jbeta segments. Held by TCRdb, this immuneACCESS table contains in-frame sequences only and omits some clones. Under half of the omission traces to an unresolved V gene where checked; the cause of the rest is unknown. The sample profile shows 100,000 to 150,000 clones; 65% to 80% of them were found once. More than 3% of the sample is in the top ten clones. The sequenced material came from PBMCs. All receptors derive from a young man in good health and CMV-seronegative.

The chain carries TRBV18 and TRBJ1-1; D possibly corresponds to TRBD1 (6 bases). Germline loops: CDR1 KGHSH, CDR2 LQKENI. V was cut by 5 bases and J by 3 bases, with 13 bases left in between. The CDR3 runs 14 residues. The CDR3 region is CASSTTGSDTEAFF. DNA of the CDR3: TGTGCCAGCTCAACCACAGGGTCGGACACTGAAGCTTTCTTT.

The chain employs TRBV27 and TRBJ2-7; 9 bases agree with TRBD1. V was pared by 5 bases and J by 2 bases, with 7 bases of the junction left unmatched. The germline CDR1 and CDR2 sequences are MNHEY and SMNVEV (reference sequence). The CDR3 spans 15 residues. Here the CDR3 DNA reads TGTGCCAGCAGTGGAACCGGGACAGGGACCTACGAGCAGTACTTC. Translation gives CASSGTGTGTYEQYF.

This chain uses TRBV27 with TRBJ1-1; 10 nucleotides agree with TRBD1. The junction had 4 bases not matched to a gene; V was cut back by 2 bases and J by 7 bases. Germline CDR1 and CDR2: MNHEY and SMNVEV (reference sequence). The CDR3 covers 14 residues. CDR3 region: CASSLRTGGGEAFF. CDR3 nucleotide sequence: TGTGCCAGCAGTTTAAGGACAGGGGGAGGTGAAGCTTTCTTT.

The chain carries TRBV7-2 and TRBJ2-3; no reliable D call. V lost 1 base to trimming and J lost 1 base, with 6 bases between them. Germline-derived CDR1 and CDR2 are SGHTA and FQGNSA. The CDR3 consists of 14 residues. The CDR3 DNA reads TGTGCCAGCAGCTTAGTCCGGGGCACAGATACGCAGTATTTT. Translation gives CASSLVRGTDTQYF.

J is TRBJ2-1 and V is TRBV5-4; possible D gene TRBD2, 6 bases. V was cut by 0 bases and J by 2 bases, with 9 bases left in between. CDR3 length equals 15 residues. CDR1 is SGHNT and CDR2 is YYREEE in the germline V gene (reference sequence). The CDR3, as DNA: TGTGCCAGCAGCTTGGGAACGGGAGCCTACAATGAGCAGTTCTTC. It codes for CASSLGTGAYNEQFF.

V gene TRBV7-9 combines with J gene TRBJ1-6; maybe TRBD1 (5 bases). With 2 bases removed from V and 1 base from J, the gap between germline ends came to 6 bases. This CDR3 has 15 amino acids. Germline V gives CDR1 SEHNR, CDR2 FQNEAQ (reference sequence). The CDR3 here is CASSLSGSYNSPLHF. CDR3 in DNA: TGTGCCAGCAGCTTATCAGGGTCCTATAATTCACCCCTCCACTTT. Filled out from reference TRBV7-9 and TRBJ1-6, the complete variable domain reads DTGVSQNPRHKITKRGQNVTFRCDPISEHNRLYWYRQTLGQGPEFLTYFQNEAQLEKSRLLSDRFSAERPKGSFSTLEIQRTEQGDSAMYLCASSLSGSYNSPLHFGNGTRLTVT.

This rearrangement joins TRBV6-6 to TRBJ2-7; 13 bases are shared with TRBD2. The germline gives CDR1 MNHNY, CDR2 SVGAGI (reference sequence). The CDR3 totals 14 residues. V shed 8 bases, J shed 6 bases, and the junction held 7 bases outside the gene matches. The CDR3 nucleotides are TGTGCCAGCTCACTAGCGGGGGGGTGGAGCGAGCAGTACTTC. Encoded protein: CASSLAGGWSEQYF.

The rearrangement links TRBV28 to TRBJ1-5, with TRBD1 matching 7 bases. Germline-derived CDR1 and CDR2 are MDHEN and SYDVKM. This CDR3 has 16 residues. Losses at the gene ends were 8 bases for V and 0 bases for J; bases not matched to a gene: 10. This chain's CDR3 is CASGPTGLGSNQPQHF. The DNA of the CDR3 is TGTGCCAGCGGCCCGACAGGGTTGGGTAGCAATCAGCCCCAGCATTTT.

J is TRBJ1-4 and V is TRBV5-1; tentatively, D is TRBD1 (5 bases). V lost 6 bases and J 5 bases, leaving 17 bases between the germline ends. Germline CDR1 SGHRS, CDR2 YFSETQ. This CDR3 is built from 15 residues. The chain's CDR3 is CASTRTGRGNEKLFF. The DNA for the CDR3 is TGCGCCAGCACCCGTACGGGTCGGGGGAATGAAAAACTGTTTTTT.

The rearrangement uses TRBV27 and TRBJ2-7, with D unclear. V dropped 2 bases and J dropped 1 base, with 12 bases sitting between them. The CDR3 covers 15 residues. Germline V lookup: CDR1 MNHEY, CDR2 SMNVEV (reference sequence). The CDR3 DNA follows: TGTGCCAGCAGTTTAAGTAGCCCGCTTTCCTACGAGCAGTACTTC. It translates to CASSLSSPLSYEQYF.

This clone was found once. The chain joins TRBV5-1 to TRBJ2-1; 13 bases are shared with TRBD2. The CDR3 totals 19 residues. J lost 0 bases, V lost 1 base, and 7 bases had no gene match. Germline CDR1 and CDR2: SGHRS and YFSETQ. The CDR3 sequence is CASSLLGTSGVSSYNEQFF. CDR3 nucleotides: TGCGCCAGCAGCTTGTTGGGGACTAGCGGGGTCAGCTCCTACAATGAGCAGTTCTTC.

This clone was counted between two and nine times. One junction end disagrees with the germline gene, perhaps due to a read error. The CDR3 sequence is CASTHQPTGVWDF. The CDR3 DNA sequence: TGTGCCAGCACGCACCAACCGACAGGGGTTTGGGACTTC. V usage is TRBV2 and J usage is TRBJ1-2, with 8 bases matching TRBD1. Germline CDR1 reads SNHLY; CDR2 reads FYNNEI. The CDR3 loop spans 13 amino acids.

This chain joins TRBV6-6 and TRBJ1-5; 8 bases match TRBD1. After removal of 7 bases from V and 3 bases from J, the junction contained 8 bases not matched to a gene. The germline V gene encodes CDR1 MNHNY and CDR2 SVGAGI (reference sequence). The CDR3 consists of 15 residues. CDR3 amino acids: CASTLTGANNQPQHF. The CDR3 DNA reads TGTGCCAGCACCTTGACAGGGGCTAACAATCAGCCCCAGCATTTT.